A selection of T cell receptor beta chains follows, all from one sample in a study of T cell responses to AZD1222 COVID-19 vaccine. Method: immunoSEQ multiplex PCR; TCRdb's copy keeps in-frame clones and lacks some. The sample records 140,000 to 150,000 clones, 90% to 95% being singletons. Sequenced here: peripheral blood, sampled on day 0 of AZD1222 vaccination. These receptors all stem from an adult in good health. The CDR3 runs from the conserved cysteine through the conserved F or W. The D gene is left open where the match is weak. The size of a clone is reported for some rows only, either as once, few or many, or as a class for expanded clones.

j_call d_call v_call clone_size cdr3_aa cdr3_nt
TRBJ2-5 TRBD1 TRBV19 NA CASSQGTQETQYF TGTGCCAGTTCACAGGGGACCCAAGAGACCCAGTACTTC
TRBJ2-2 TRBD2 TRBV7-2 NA CASSSNGGVSGELFF TGTGCCAGCAGCTCCAACGGGGGGGTCAGCGGGGAGCTGTTTTTT
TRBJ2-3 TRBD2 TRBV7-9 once CASSWTSGGDTQYF TGTGCCAGCAGTTGGACTAGCGGGGGGGATACGCAGTATTTT
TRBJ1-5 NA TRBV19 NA CASSIGQQPQHF TGTGCCAGTAGTATTGGCCAGCAGCCCCAGCATTTT
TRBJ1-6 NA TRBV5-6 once CASSPGGNHNSPLHF TGTGCCAGCAGCCCCGGGGGGAACCATAATTCACCCCTCCACTTT
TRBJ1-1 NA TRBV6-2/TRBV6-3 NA CASSYMTANTEAFF TGTGCCAGCAGTTATATGACAGCGAACACTGAAGCTTTCTTT
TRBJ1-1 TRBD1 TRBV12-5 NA CASGPPGTGVTEAFF TGTGCTAGTGGTCCCCCCGGGACAGGGGTCACTGAAGCTTTCTTT
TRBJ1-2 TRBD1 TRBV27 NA CASSSGTGFRDGYTF TGTGCCAGCAGTTCCGGGACAGGGTTTCGGGATGGCTACACCTTC
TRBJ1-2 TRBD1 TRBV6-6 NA CASAGTGARGNYGYTF TGTGCCAGCGCCGGGACAGGGGCAAGGGGTAACTATGGCTACACCTTC
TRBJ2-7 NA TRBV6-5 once CASSLQGAEQYF TGTGCCAGCAGCCTTCAAGGAGCCGAGCAGTACTTC
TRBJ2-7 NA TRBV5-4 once CASSFGARATYEQYF TGTGCCAGCAGCTTTGGCGCCAGGGCAACGTACGAGCAGTACTTC
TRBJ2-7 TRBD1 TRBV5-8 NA CATVPGTVSYEQYF TGTGCCACAGTTCCCGGGACAGTCTCCTACGAGCAGTACTTC
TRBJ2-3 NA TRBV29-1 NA CSVAAVLGDDTDTQYF TGCAGCGTTGCCGCCGTCCTTGGTGATGACACAGATACGCAGTATTTT
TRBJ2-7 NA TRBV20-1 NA CSASWESYEQYF TGCAGTGCTAGTTGGGAGTCCTACGAGCAGTACTTC
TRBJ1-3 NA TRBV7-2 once CASRSTPGNTIYF TGTGCCAGCAGGTCGACTCCTGGAAACACCATATATTTT
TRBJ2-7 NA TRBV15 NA CATSRGDSSYEQYF TGTGCCACCAGCCGCGGGGACAGCTCCTACGAGCAGTACTTC
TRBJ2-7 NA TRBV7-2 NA CASSLVGRVESEQYF TGTGCCAGCAGCTTAGTCGGCAGGGTGGAAAGCGAGCAGTACTTC
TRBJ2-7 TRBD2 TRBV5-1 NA CASSQAGPYEQYF TGCGCCAGCAGTCAAGCGGGACCCTACGAGCAGTACTTC
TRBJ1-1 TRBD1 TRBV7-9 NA CASSLGTGSMNTEAFF TGTGCCAGCAGCTTAGGGACAGGGTCTATGAACACTGAAGCTTTCTTT
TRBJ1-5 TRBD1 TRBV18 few CASSPRGQNQPQHF TGTGCCAGCTCACCACGGGGACAGAATCAGCCCCAGCATTTT
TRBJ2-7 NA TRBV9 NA CASSSQASHEQYF TGTGCCAGCAGCTCGCAAGCTTCTCACGAGCAGTACTTC
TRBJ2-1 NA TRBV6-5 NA CASSYDRGRNEQFF TGTGCCAGCAGTTACGATCGGGGGAGGAATGAGCAGTTCTTC
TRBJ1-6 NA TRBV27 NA CASSLTGFNSPLHF TGTGCCAGCAGCTTAACAGGGTTTAATTCACCCCTCCACTTT
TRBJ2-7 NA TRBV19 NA CASSIGDFSYEQYF TGTGCCAGTAGTATAGGGGACTTCTCCTACGAGCAGTACTTC
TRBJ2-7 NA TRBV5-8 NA CASSLVGHEQYF TGTGCCAGCAGCTTGGTGGGCCACGAGCAGTACTTC
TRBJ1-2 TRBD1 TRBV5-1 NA CASSPSGQEYGYTF TGCGCCAGCAGCCCGTCCGGACAGGAATATGGCTACACCTTC
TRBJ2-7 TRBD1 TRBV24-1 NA CATSRGQGGYEQYF TGTGCCACCAGCCGAGGACAGGGGGGCTACGAGCAGTACTTC
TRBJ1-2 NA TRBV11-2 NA CASSLDPGAYGYTF TGTGCCAGCAGCTTAGATCCGGGAGCCTATGGCTACACCTTC
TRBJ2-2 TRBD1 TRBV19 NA CASSNRGDTGELFF TGTGCCAGTAGTAACAGGGGGGACACCGGGGAGCTGTTTTTT
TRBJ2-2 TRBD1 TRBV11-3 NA CASSPDRVTGELFF TGTGCCAGCAGCCCGGACAGGGTTACCGGGGAGCTGTTTTTT
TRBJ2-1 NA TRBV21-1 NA CPDWGNEQFF TGCCCCGACTGGGGGAATGAGCAGTTCTTC
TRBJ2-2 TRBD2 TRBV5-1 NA CASSLEGTSVPRTGELFF TGCGCCAGCAGCTTGGAGGGGACTAGTGTCCCTCGAACCGGGGAGCTGTTTTTT
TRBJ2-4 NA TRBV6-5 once CASSTAPENIQYF TGTGCCAGCAGTACAGCACCCGAAAACATTCAGTACTTC
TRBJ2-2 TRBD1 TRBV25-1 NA CASSRDSSTGELFF TGTGCCAGCAGTCGGGACAGCTCCACCGGGGAGCTGTTTTTT
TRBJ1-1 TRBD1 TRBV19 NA CASSSPDRADTEAFF TGTGCCAGTAGTTCCCCGGACAGGGCGGACACTGAAGCTTTCTTT
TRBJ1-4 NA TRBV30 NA CAWTLPVAGGDEKLFF TGTGCCTGGACCCTCCCGGTCGCAGGCGGTGATGAAAAACTGTTTTTT
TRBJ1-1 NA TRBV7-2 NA CASSSHRVKTEAFF TGTGCCAGCAGCTCCCACAGGGTTAAGACTGAAGCTTTCTTT
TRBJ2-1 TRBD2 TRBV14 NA CASSLPYPGLPNEQFF TGTGCCAGCAGCCTTCCTTATCCGGGACTACCGAATGAGCAGTTCTTC
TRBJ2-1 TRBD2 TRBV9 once CASSVPSGGTNEQFF TGTGCCAGCAGCGTACCCAGCGGGGGGACCAATGAGCAGTTCTTC
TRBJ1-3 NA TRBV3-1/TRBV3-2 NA CASSQVRGSGNTIYF TGTGCCAGCAGCCAAGTCAGGGGCTCTGGAAACACCATATATTTT
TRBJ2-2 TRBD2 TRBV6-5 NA CAHAGTRDAGELFF TGTGCCCATGCAGGGACTAGGGACGCCGGGGAGCTGTTTTTT
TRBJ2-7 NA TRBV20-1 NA CSASSFGTAVSYEQYF TGCAGTGCTAGTTCTTTCGGAACAGCAGTTTCCTACGAGCAGTACTTC
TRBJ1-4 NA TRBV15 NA CATSRGDPTQVLNEKLFF TGTGCCACCAGCAGAGGTGACCCTACACAGGTTTTGAATGAAAAACTGTTTTTT
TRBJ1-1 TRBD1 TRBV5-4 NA CASSSGQKVVMNTEAFF TGTGCCAGCAGCTCGGGACAGAAGGTCGTAATGAACACTGAAGCTTTCTTT
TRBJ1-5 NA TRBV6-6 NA CATLGGGGNQPQHF TGTGCCACCCTGGGGGGGGGCGGCAATCAGCCCCAGCATTTT
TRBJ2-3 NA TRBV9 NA CASSVAGGSPDTQYF TGTGCCAGCAGCGTAGCTGGGGGTAGCCCGGATACGCAGTATTTT
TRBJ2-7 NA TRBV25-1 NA CASDPRGSDEQYF TGTGCCAGCGACCCTCGGGGATCGGACGAGCAGTACTTC
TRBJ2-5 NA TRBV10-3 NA CASSGDETQYF TGTGCCAGCTCGGGCGATGAGACCCAGTACTTC
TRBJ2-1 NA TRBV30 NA CAWGESYNEQFF TGTGCCTGGGGAGAATCCTACAATGAGCAGTTCTTC
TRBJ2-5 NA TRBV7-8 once CASSLGERETQYF TGTGCCAGCAGCTTAGGAGAGAGGGAGACCCAGTACTTC
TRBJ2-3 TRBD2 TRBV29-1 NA CSVPGLGGYTQYF TGCAGCGTCCCGGGACTAGGAGGTTATACGCAGTATTTT
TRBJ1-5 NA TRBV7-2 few CASSQGPLGGQPQHF TGTGCCAGCAGCCAGGGACCCCTAGGGGGTCAGCCCCAGCATTTT
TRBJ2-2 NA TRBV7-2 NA CASSLSNLGITGELFF TGTGCCAGCAGCTTAAGCAACTTAGGGATAACCGGGGAGCTGTTTTTT
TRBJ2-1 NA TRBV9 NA CASSVAGGSYNEQFF TGTGCCAGCAGCGTAGCAGGGGGGTCCTACAATGAGCAGTTCTTC
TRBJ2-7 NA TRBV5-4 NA CASSPPSNEQYF TGTGCCAGCAGCCCCCCGTCCAACGAGCAGTACTTC
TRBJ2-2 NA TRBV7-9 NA CASSLGREIRPGELFF TGTGCCAGCAGCTTAGGACGGGAGATTCGTCCCGGGGAGCTGTTTTTT
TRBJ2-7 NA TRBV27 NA CASSPQGPYEQYF TGTGCCAGCAGTCCACAGGGACCCTACGAGCAGTACTTC
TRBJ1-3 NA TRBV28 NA CASSRGGGAIYF TGTGCCAGCAGCCGGGGGGGCGGGGCCATATATTTT
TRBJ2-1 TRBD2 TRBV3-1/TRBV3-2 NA CASRWSLPGLAGDSSYNEQFF TGTGCCAGCAGGTGGAGTCTACCGGGACTAGCGGGGGATAGCTCCTACAATGAGCAGTTCTTC